This TCR beta chain was captured by sequencing in a study of T cell repertoires in cytomegalovirus infection. Overall study findings and caveats: Totalled public TCR beta family frequency picked out people who carried CMV plus the relevant HLA. HLA-C-restricted CMV-specific TCR beta clonotypes prevailed in the ex vivo response.

TCRdb used MiXCR to reprocess the reads, holding one entry per CDR3 protein. The table records 750,000 to 950,000 distinct CDR3 sequences, under 35% of them present only once. This clonotype was counted a few times. What it binds is unknown. J lost 11 bases, V lost 3 bases, and 18 bases had no gene match. The length of the CDR3 is 17 residues. Germline loops: CDR1 LNHDA, CDR2 SQIVND (reference sequence). The starting material was cultured CD8+ T cells from PBMCs, obtained from culture after CMV antigen stimulation. The J gene is TRBJ1-1, the V gene TRBV19; 10 nucleotides line up with TRBD1. This sequence was found in a human donor in good health (CMV status not recorded). Some clones in this sample may be carry-over from other donors' samples. The chain's CDR3 is CASSIRLREGTGVIAFF. The CDR3 nucleotides read TGTGCCAGTAGTATTAGGTTACGCGAGGGGACAGGGGTGATTGCTTTCTTT.